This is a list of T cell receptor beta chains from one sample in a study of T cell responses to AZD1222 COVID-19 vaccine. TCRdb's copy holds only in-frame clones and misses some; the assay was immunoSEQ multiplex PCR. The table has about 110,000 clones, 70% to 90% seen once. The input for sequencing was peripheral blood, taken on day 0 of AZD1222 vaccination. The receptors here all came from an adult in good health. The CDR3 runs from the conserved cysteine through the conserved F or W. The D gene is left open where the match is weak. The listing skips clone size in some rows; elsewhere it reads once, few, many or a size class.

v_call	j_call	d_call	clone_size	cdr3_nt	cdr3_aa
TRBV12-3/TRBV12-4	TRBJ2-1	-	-	TGTGCCAGCAGTTTTGACGAGGGAACCCGGGCGCTCTTC	CASSFDEGTRALF
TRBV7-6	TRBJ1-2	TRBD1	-	TGTGCCAGCAGCTTAGGTTCCAGGGGGGGTAACTATGGCTACACCTTC	CASSLGSRGGNYGYTF
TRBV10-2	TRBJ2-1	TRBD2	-	TGCGCCAGCAGTGAGTCGAGCCCCCTTAGCGGGAGCTCCTACAATGAGCAGTTCTTC	CASSESSPLSGSSYNEQFF
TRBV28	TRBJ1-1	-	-	TGTGCCAGCATTCTCTCCCCGAACACTGAAGCTTTCTTT	CASILSPNTEAFF
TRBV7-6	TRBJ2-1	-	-	TGTGCCAGCAGCGGAGGGGCCTCCTACAATGAGCAGTTCTTC	CASSGGASYNEQFF
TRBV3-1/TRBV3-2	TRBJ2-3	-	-	TGTGCCAGCAGCCGGGACGGAATCCTCAGCACAGATACGCAGTATTTT	CASSRDGILSTDTQYF
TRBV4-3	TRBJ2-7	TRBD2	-	TGCGCCAGCAGCCCCCTCGGGGGGGACGAGCAGTACTTC	CASSPLGGDEQYF
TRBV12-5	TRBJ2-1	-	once	TGTGCTAGTTCCCGAGAAAGCTACAATGAGCAGTTCTTC	CASSRESYNEQFF
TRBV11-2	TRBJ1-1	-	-	TGTGCCAGCGACCCGGGGGGGGCGAGGTCTGAAGCTTTCTTT	CASDPGGARSEAFF
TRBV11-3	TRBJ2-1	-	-	TGTGCCAGCAGCTTATGGTCTAGCGATGTTGAGCAGTTCTTC	CASSLWSSDVEQFF
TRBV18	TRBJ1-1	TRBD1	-	TGTGCCAGCTCACCGAACAGGGGAGGGGATGGTGAAGCTTTCTTT	CASSPNRGGDGEAFF
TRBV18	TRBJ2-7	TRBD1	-	TGTGCCAGCTCAGCCGGGACAGGGGTAACCTACGAGCAGTACTTC	CASSAGTGVTYEQYF
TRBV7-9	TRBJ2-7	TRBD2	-	TGTGCCAGCAGCTCGGGGGACTACTACTACGAGCAGTACTTC	CASSSGDYYYEQYF
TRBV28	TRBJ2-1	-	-	TGTGCCAGCTCAGGAGAACAGTGGTTCAGCTCCTACAATGAGCAGTTCTTC	CASSGEQWFSSYNEQFF
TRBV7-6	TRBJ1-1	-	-	TGTGCCAGCAGCTTAGAGGTGGCGGGGGTTCAAACTGAAGCTTTCTTT	CASSLEVAGVQTEAFF
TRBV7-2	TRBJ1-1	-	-	TGTGCCAGCAGCTTAGTCCTGGGGCCGCCAGCTTTCTTT	CASSLVLGPPAFF
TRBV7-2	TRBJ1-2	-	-	TGTGCCAGCAGCCCCCCCAGGAGGGCCGGCTATGGCTACACCTTC	CASSPPRRAGYGYTF
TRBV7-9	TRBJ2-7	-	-	TGTGCCAGCAGCAACAATCTTCTCCCCTACGAGCAGTACTTC	CASSNNLLPYEQYF
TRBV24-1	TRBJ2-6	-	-	TGTGCCACCAGTGGATCCCGACACTCTGGGGCCAACGTCCTGACTTTC	CATSGSRHSGANVLTF
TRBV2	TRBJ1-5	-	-	TGTGCCAGCACGAAGGGCGAGGGTTTTCAGCCCCAGCATTTT	CASTKGEGFQPQHF
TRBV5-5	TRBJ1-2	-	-	TGTGCCAGCAGCTCGACCTTCGACAGGTTCCCGTCCGCAAGTGGCTACACCTTC	CASSSTFDRFPSASGYTF
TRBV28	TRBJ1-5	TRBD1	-	TGTGCCAGCAGTTTGGGGGGGACAGGGAATGATCAGCCCCAGCATTTT	CASSLGGTGNDQPQHF
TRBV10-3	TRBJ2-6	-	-	TGTGCCATCAGTGGCTCAGGGAATCCTGGGGCCAACGTCCTGACTTTC	CAISGSGNPGANVLTF
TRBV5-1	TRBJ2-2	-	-	TGCGCCAGCAGCTTGAGGACGGGAGACACCGGGGAGCTGTTTTTT	CASSLRTGDTGELFF
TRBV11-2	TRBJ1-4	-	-	TGTGCCAGCAGCCCCCATGGGCAGGCAACTAATGAAAAACTGTTTTTT	CASSPHGQATNEKLFF
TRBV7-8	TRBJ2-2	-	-	TGTGCCAGCAGCTTAGCGATCACCATCCGGACGGCCGGGGAGCTGTTTTTT	CASSLAITIRTAGELFF
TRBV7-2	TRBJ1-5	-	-	TGTGCCAGCAGCTCCCCTAATCAGCCCCAGCATTTT	CASSSPNQPQHF
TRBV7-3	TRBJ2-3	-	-	TGTGCCAGCACCCTTACAGGGCCGGGAGATACGCAGTATTTT	CASTLTGPGDTQYF
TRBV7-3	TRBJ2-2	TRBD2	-	TGTGCCAGCAGCTTACGGGGACTAGGGGTTCAGGCCGGGGAGCTGTTTTTT	CASSLRGLGVQAGELFF
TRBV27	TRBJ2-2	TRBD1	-	TGTGCCAGCAGCCACGGACAGGGGGCACACACCGGGGAGCTGTTTTTT	CASSHGQGAHTGELFF
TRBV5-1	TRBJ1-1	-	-	TGCGCCAGCAGCCCAACAGGCGCCAATATGAACACTGAAGCTTTCTTT	CASSPTGANMNTEAFF
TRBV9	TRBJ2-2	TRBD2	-	TGTGCCAGCAGCGCGTTGGGGGGACTAGCGGGCAACACCGGGGAGCTGTTTTTT	CASSALGGLAGNTGELFF
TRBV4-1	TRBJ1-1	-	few	TGCGCCAGCAGCCAATTATATAGGAACACTGAAGCTTTCTTT	CASSQLYRNTEAFF
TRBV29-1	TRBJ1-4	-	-	TGCAGCGTTGAGCTTCAGGGCGCTAATGAAAAACTGTTTTTT	CSVELQGANEKLFF
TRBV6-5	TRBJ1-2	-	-	TGTGCCAGCTCCCGGACGGCGAACTATGGCTACACCTTC	CASSRTANYGYTF
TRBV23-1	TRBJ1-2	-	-	TGCGCCAGCAGATACAAGAGCGAGAGCTATGGCTACACCTTC	CASRYKSESYGYTF
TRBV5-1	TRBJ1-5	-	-	TGCGCCAGCAGCTTGGGGGCGGGTCAGCCCCAGCATTTT	CASSLGAGQPQHF
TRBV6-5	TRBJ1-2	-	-	TGTGCCAGCAGTTACTCGACGCCGCCTAACTATGGCTACACCTTC	CASSYSTPPNYGYTF
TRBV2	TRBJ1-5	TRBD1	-	TGTGCCAGCATCTTGGACAGGGGCAAAGGTCAGCCCCAGCATTTT	CASILDRGKGQPQHF
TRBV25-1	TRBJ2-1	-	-	TGTGCCAGCAGTGAATATGGGGGCCGGCGGGGGTACAATGAGCAGTTCTTC	CASSEYGGRRGYNEQFF
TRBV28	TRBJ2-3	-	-	TGTGCCAGCAGCTCTCGGGGACGCACAGATACGCAGTATTTT	CASSSRGRTDTQYF
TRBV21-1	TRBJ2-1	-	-	TGTGCCAGCAGCAATACCACTAGCGGGGGCCTTCCTCGTACCTACAATGAGCAGTTCTTC	CASSNTTSGGLPRTYNEQFF
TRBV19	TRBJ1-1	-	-	TGTGCCAGTATTCTAAGAAGCCAAGCTTTCTTT	CASILRSQAFF
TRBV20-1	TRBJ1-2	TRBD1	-	TGCAGTGCTGGTGGGCGGGACAGGGTCTTCACTGGCTACACCTTC	CSAGGRDRVFTGYTF
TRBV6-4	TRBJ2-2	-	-	TGTGCCCCCAGGGGCGGAAGGGAGCTGTTTTTT	CAPRGGRELFF
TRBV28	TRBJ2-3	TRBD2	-	TGTGCCAGCAGTACTCGGACTAGCGGGAGTCCGGATACGCAGTATTTT	CASSTRTSGSPDTQYF
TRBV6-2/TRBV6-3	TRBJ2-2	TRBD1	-	TGTGCCAGCAGCACCGGGACAGACACCGGGGAGCTGTTTTTT	CASSTGTDTGELFF
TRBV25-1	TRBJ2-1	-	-	TGTGCCAGCAGTGACTCACTTGGGCAGTTCTTC	CASSDSLGQFF
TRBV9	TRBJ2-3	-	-	TGTGCCAGCAGCCGCTCCCTGCCGGGGGCGGGCACAGATACGCAGTATTTT	CASSRSLPGAGTDTQYF
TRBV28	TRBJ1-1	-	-	TGTGCCAGCAGTGGGGACACTGAAGCTTTCTTT	CASSGDTEAFF
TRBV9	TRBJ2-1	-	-	TGTGCCAGCAGCCCAGAGGGCACAGCCTACAATGAGCAGTTCTTC	CASSPEGTAYNEQFF
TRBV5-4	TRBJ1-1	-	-	TGTGCCAGCAGGGACAAGAGGAACACTGAAGCTTTCTTT	CASRDKRNTEAFF
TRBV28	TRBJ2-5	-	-	TGTGCCAGCAGTTTGGTTACAGGGTCTCAAGAGACCCAGTACTTC	CASSLVTGSQETQYF
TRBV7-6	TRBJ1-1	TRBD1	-	TGTGCCAGCAGCTTAGAGGGGGCGGGGCAGGGCACTGAAGCTTTCTTT	CASSLEGAGQGTEAFF
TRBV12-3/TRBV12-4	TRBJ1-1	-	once	TGTGCCAGCAAAGCTGGGGGACCTGAAGCTTTCTTT	CASKAGGPEAFF
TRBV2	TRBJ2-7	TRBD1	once	TGTGCCAGCAGTGGACAGGGCGGTTTCTACGAGCAGTACTTC	CASSGQGGFYEQYF
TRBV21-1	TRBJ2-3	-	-	TGTGCCAGCAGCCTAAGGACAGGGAGGACACCAGATACGCAGTATTTT	CASSLRTGRTPDTQYF
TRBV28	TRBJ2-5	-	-	TGTGCCAGCAGTTTCCCCACGCAGGGGCCGGAGACCCAGTACTTC	CASSFPTQGPETQYF
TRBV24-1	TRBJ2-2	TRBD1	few	TGTGCCACCCGAGGGACAGCGAACACCGGGGAGCTGTTTTTT	CATRGTANTGELFF